This T cell receptor (beta chain) is from a study of T cell repertoires in cytomegalovirus infection. Study overall: In public TCR beta signatures, there were indications of both CMV infection and matching HLA type. Study-level results: The study found HLA-C-restricted CMV-specific TCR beta clonotypes dominating the ex vivo response. Pooled public TCR beta family frequency picked out CMV carriers with the relevant HLA.

In regard to this clonotype: Antigen: not known. The final CDR3 position lacks the conserved phenylalanine or tryptophan, pointing to a likely read error.

Via MiXCR, TCRdb re-called the reads, giving one row per CDR3 protein. The sample consists of 300,000 or so distinct CDR3 sequences, approximately 8.9% of them appearing once. Sample: PBMCs. This receptor was obtained from a human donor in good health (CMV status not recorded). Some clones in this sample may be carry-over from other donors' samples.

In DNA, the CDR3 is TGTGCCAGCAGTCGCTTTAATGAGCAGTTCCTC. Translating it yields CASSRFNEQFL. This chain joins TRBV12-3 or TRBV12-4 and TRBJ2-1; D remains unclear. This CDR3 spans 11 amino acids. V was clipped by 5 bases and J by 7 bases, with 6 bases between them.